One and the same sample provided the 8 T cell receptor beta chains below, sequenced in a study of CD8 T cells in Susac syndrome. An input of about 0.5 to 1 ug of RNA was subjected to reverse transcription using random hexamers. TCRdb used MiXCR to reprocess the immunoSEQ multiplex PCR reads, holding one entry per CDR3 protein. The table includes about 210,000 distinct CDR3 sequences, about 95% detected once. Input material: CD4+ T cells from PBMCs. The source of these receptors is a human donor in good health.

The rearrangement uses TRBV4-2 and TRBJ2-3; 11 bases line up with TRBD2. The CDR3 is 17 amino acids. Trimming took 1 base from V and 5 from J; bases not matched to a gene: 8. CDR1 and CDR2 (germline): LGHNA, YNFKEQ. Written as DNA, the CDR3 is TGTGCCAGCAGCCAAGGTCGACTAGCGGGGACCGGAGATACGCAGTATTTT. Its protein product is CASSQGRLAGTGDTQYF.

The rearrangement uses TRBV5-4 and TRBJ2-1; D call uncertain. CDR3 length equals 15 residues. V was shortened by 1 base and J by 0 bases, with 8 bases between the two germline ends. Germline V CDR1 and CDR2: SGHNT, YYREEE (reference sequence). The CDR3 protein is CASSLRSSSYNEQFF. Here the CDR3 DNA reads TGTGCCAGCAGCTTGCGAAGCAGCTCCTACAATGAGCAGTTCTTC.

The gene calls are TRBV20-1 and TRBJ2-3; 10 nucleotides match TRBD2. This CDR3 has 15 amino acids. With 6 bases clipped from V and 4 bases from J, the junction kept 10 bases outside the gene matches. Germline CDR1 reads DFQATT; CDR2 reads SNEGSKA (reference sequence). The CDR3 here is CSAHLTSGVADTQYF. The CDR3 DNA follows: TGCAGTGCCCACCTAACTAGCGGGGTCGCAGATACGCAGTATTTT.

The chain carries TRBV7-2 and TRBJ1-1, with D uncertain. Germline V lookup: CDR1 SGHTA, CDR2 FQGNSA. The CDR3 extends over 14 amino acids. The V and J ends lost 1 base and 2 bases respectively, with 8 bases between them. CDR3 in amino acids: CASSLVGRNTEAFF. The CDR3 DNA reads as TGTGCCAGCAGCTTAGTGGGGAGAAACACTGAAGCTTTCTTT. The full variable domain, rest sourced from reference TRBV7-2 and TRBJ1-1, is GAGVSQSPSNKVTEKGKDVELRCDPISGHTALYWYRQSLGQGLEFLIYFQGNSAPDKSGLPSDRFSAERTGGSVSTLTIQRTQQEDSAVYLCASSLVGRNTEAFFGQGTRLTVV.

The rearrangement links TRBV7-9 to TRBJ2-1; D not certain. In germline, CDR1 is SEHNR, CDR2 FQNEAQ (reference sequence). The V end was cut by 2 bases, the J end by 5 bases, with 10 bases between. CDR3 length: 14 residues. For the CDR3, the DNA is TGTGCCAGCAGCTTATATCCCACTGACAATGAGCAGTTCTTC. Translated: CASSLYPTDNEQFF. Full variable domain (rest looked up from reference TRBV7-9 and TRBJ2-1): DTGVSQNPRHKITKRGQNVTFRCDPISEHNRLYWYRQTLGQGPEFLTYFQNEAQLEKSRLLSDRFSAERPKGSFSTLEIQRTEQGDSAMYLCASSLYPTDNEQFFGPGTRLTVL.

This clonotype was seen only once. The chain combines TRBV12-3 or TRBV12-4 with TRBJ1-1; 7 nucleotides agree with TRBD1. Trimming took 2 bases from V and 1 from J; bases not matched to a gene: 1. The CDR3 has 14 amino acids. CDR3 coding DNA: TGTGCCAGCAGTTTAAGGGACAGGAACACTGAAGCTTTCTTT. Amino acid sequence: CASSLRDRNTEAFF.

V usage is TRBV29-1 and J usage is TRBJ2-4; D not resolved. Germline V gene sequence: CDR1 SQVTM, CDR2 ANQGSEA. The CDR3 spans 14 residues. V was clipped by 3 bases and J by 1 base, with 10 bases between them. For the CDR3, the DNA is TGCAGCGTTGAGGGAAGTCCGGCCAAAAACATTCAGTACTTC. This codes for CSVEGSPAKNIQYF.

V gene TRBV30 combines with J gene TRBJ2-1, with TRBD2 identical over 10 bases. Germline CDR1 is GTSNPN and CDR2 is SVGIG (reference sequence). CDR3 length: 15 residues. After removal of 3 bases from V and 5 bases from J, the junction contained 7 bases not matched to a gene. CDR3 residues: CAWSLTSGANNEQFF. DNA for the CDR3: TGTGCCTGGAGCCTCACTAGCGGGGCGAACAATGAGCAGTTCTTC.